This TCR beta chain was sequenced for a study of preoperative IRX-2 immunotherapy in early breast cancer. Germline-derived CDR1 and CDR2 are MNHGY and SAAAGT. The CDR3 length is 16 residues. The treatment denotes: preoperative locoregional IRX-2 cytokine immunotherapy. This phase Ib study tested locoregional IRX-2 cytokine immunotherapy given before surgery. Measured with immunoSEQ multiplex PCR; TCRdb has only the in-frame clones, and not every one. The table records about 98,000 clones, roughly 89% of them present only once. Comments on this clone: One end of the junction varies from germline; a read error may be responsible.

The sequences come from tumor tissue, collected after IRX-2 immunotherapy. The receptor comes from a human donor with breast cancer. V and J are TRBV6-8 and TRBJ2-1, with D perhaps TRBD2 (6 bases). CDR3 in DNA: TGTGCCATCAGTGGCGGGACCGACAGAGCCTACAATGAGCAGTTCTTC. Amino acid sequence: CAISGGTDRAYNEQFF.